The next 15 T cell receptor beta chains were all read from a single sample in a study of T cell responses to AZD1222 COVID-19 vaccine (dated by TCRdb to about 2021). The method was the immunoSEQ multiplex PCR assay. Here the immuneACCESS table is served through TCRdb, limited to in-frame sequences with V and J called. Missing clones are a known gap in these copies; in checked studies unresolved V genes cover under half, and the rest lacks a known reason. The sample table holds 150,000 to 200,000 clones, of which less than 90% were seen once. The ten largest clones add up to about 1.5% of the sample. The time point label corresponds to: baseline before first vaccination. Sequenced material: peripheral blood, taken on day 0 of AZD1222 vaccination. Source of these receptors: an adult in good health.

A single count supports this clone. The chain joins TRBV24-1 to TRBJ1-1, with 11 bases matching TRBD1. V lost 8 bases, J lost 5 bases, and 6 bases stayed unmatched. The CDR3 sequence is 14 residues long. Germline lookup yields CDR1 KGHDR and CDR2 SFDVKD. The CDR3 nucleotides are TGTGCCACCATATCGGGACAGGGGGGAACTGAAGCTTTCTTT. This encodes CATISGQGGTEAFF.

This clone was counted once. This sequence joins TRBV12-3 or TRBV12-4 and TRBJ1-5, with D possibly TRBD1 on 6 matching bases. Trimming took 3 bases from V and 9 from J, leaving 6 bases between them. The CDR3 has 11 residues. CDR3 in amino acids: CASSFRGPQHF. The DNA for the CDR3 is TGTGCCAGCAGTTTCAGGGGGCCCCAGCATTTT.

This clone was observed once. This rearrangement joins TRBV30 to TRBJ2-2; a weak D match, TRBD1 (6 bases). The germline V gene has CDR1 GTSNPN and CDR2 SVGIG (reference sequence). Trimming pared 4 bases from V and 2 bases from J, leaving 11 bases between. CDR3 length: 14 residues. The CDR3 nucleotides read TGTGCCTGGATTCGGACAGATAACACCGGGGAGCTGTTTTTT. Protein product: CAWIRTDNTGELFF.

This clone was seen only a few times. The genes are TRBV9 and TRBJ1-4, with 10 bases matching TRBD1. The CDR3 has 14 residues. Germline loops: CDR1 SGDLS, CDR2 YYNGEE. V shed 3 bases, J shed 8 bases, and the junction held 4 bases outside the gene matches. The CDR3 sequence: CASSEGQGLEKLFF. DNA of the CDR3: TGTGCCAGCAGCGAGGGACAGGGGCTAGAAAAACTGTTTTTT.

This sequence joins TRBV10-1 and TRBJ2-5; tentative D call: TRBD2 (5 bases). Trimming took off 0 bases at V and 5 bases at J, with 10 bases between the two ends. This CDR3 region has 14 residues. Germline V lookup: CDR1 WNHNN, CDR2 SYGVQD (reference sequence). The CDR3 nucleotides are TGCGCCAGCAGTGAGTCGATGAGGAGGGAGACCCAGTACTTC. It translates to CASSESMRRETQYF.

The chain couples TRBV13 to TRBJ2-3, with 8 bases identical to TRBD1. CDR1 and CDR2 (germline): PRHDT, FYEKMQ (reference sequence). V was clipped by 4 bases and J by 2 bases; unmatched bases: 5. The CDR3 contains 15 residues. CDR3 protein: CASSSRDRFTDTQYF. DNA of the CDR3: TGTGCCAGCAGCTCAAGGGACAGGTTCACAGATACGCAGTATTTT.

The chain uses TRBV28 and TRBJ2-2, with a possible D match to TRBD1 (5 bases). Germline CDR1 MDHEN, CDR2 SYDVKM. CDR3 length: 17 residues. Trimming removed 6 bases from V and 3 bases from J, with 20 bases in between. The DNA for the CDR3 is TGTGCCAGCAGCCCAACCGGTTGGGGCAAGTACACCGGGGAGCTGTTTTTT. Its translation is CASSPTGWGKYTGELFF.

The chain has TRBV7-9 and TRBJ1-6; D uncertain. The CDR3 is 11 residues long. The germline CDR1 and CDR2 sequences are SEHNR and FQNEAQ (reference sequence). The V end lost 5 bases, the J end lost 8 bases, and 4 bases lay between the germline ends. The CDR3 reads CASSADSPLHF. As DNA, the CDR3 is TGTGCCAGCAGCGCTGATTCACCCCTCCACTTT.

The chain couples TRBV6-5 to TRBJ2-3, with 9 positions matching TRBD2. Germline lookup yields CDR1 MNHEY and CDR2 SVGAGI. V lost 6 bases to trimming and J lost 1 base; unmatched junction nucleotides: 5. The CDR3 runs 15 residues. Written as DNA, the CDR3 is TGTGCCAGCAGCGATAGCGGGAGTGGCACAGATACGCAGTATTTT. Translated, it gives CASSDSGSGTDTQYF.

V is TRBV10-2 and J is TRBJ1-3, with D possibly matching TRBD1 (5 bases). The CDR3 consists of 15 residues. V was clipped by 7 bases and J by 5 bases, with 18 bases between them. Germline-derived CDR1 and CDR2 are WSHSY and SAAADI. This chain's CDR3 is CASTGLRETRNTIYF. CDR3 sequence (DNA): TGCGCCAGCACCGGACTCAGGGAAACCCGAAACACCATATATTTT.

The gene calls are TRBV29-1 and TRBJ2-7, with a weak D call TRBD2 (7 bases). Germline CDR1 is SQVTM and CDR2 is ANQGSEA. Trimming removed 4 bases from V and 6 bases from J, with 16 bases in between. The CDR3 runs to 13 residues. In DNA form, the CDR3 reads TGCAGCGTTGCGGTAGGGGGGGGAGTCGAGCAGTACTTC. It codes for CSVAVGGGVEQYF.

This chain connects TRBV19 to TRBJ1-1; D perhaps matches TRBD1 (6 bases). V was pared by 5 bases and J by 8 bases, with 15 bases between. Per germline, CDR1 LNHDA and CDR2 SQIVND (reference sequence). The CDR3 has 13 amino acids. DNA for the CDR3: TGTGCCAGTAGTGTCCACAGGGAATCCGAAGCTTTCTTT. This gives the protein CASSVHRESEAFF.

Written as DNA, the CDR3 is TGTGCCAGCAGCCAACGCTATGACAGGGGGCGTGGGGAGCTGTTTTTT. Protein product: CASSQRYDRGRGELFF. The rearrangement joins TRBV4-2 to TRBJ2-2; TRBD1 matches at 10 bases. There are 16 residues in the CDR3. With V trimmed by 2 bases and J by 8 bases, 8 bases remained unmatched. The germline V gene has CDR1 LGHNA and CDR2 YNFKEQ.

The chain uses TRBV2 and TRBJ1-1, with 7 nucleotides matching TRBD1. The length of the CDR3 is 11 residues. The V gene's germline CDR1 is SNHLY and CDR2 FYNNEI. Trimming took 9 bases from V and 4 from J; bases not matched to a gene: 2. CDR3 loop: CARSGGTEAFF. The CDR3 DNA sequence: TGTGCCAGATCAGGGGGCACTGAAGCTTTCTTT.

This chain links TRBV7-6 with TRBJ1-5; possible D gene TRBD1, 6 bases. This CDR3 contains 14 residues. Trimming shortened V by 5 bases and J by 7 bases, and 15 bases separated the two germline ends. The germline CDR1 and CDR2 sequences are SGHVS and FNYEAQ. Here the CDR3 reads CASSIGGRLQPQHF. DNA of the CDR3: TGTGCCAGCAGCATAGGGGGGAGGTTGCAGCCCCAGCATTTT.